The 21 T cell receptor beta chains presented below share a single source sample, sequenced in a study of cytomegalovirus exposure and HLA in healthy donors. The PCR employed 60 Vbeta primers together with 13 Jbeta primers. The assay was immunoSEQ multiplex PCR, and TCRdb's table has in-frame clones only and misses some. This sample carries roughly 110,000 clones, around three quarters of them seen once, and the ten largest clones take 0.79%. Material: PBMCs. The receptors stem from a boy aged 10-17 years in good health and CMV-seronegative.

This chain links TRBV6-5 with TRBJ2-7; 8 nucleotides match TRBD2. CDR1 and CDR2 from the germline V gene are MNHEY and SVGAGI. The CDR3 is 15 residues long. Losses at the gene ends were 5 bases for V and 5 bases for J; bases not matched to a gene: 11. The CDR3 sequence is CASSPRGGPVDEQYF. In DNA form, the CDR3 reads TGTGCCAGCAGTCCCCGGGGGGGACCAGTGGACGAGCAGTACTTC.

This clone was detected a few times. The gene calls are TRBV6-5 and TRBJ2-1, with D maybe TRBD2 (6 bases). The CDR3 spans 15 residues. Between the trimmed V and J ends, which lost 5 bases and 4 bases, there was a span of 15 bases. Germline V gene sequence: CDR1 MNHEY, CDR2 SVGAGI. CDR3 sequence reads: CASSPGLRIYNEQFF. CDR3 DNA: TGTGCCAGCAGTCCGGGACTCCGTATTTACAATGAGCAGTTCTTC.

The V call is TRBV6-5, the J call TRBJ1-6, with 7 bases fitting TRBD1. V trimming: 5 bases; J trimming: 11 bases; junction bases outside the gene matches: 6. The CDR3 loop spans 13 amino acids. Germline V CDR1 and CDR2: MNHEY, SVGAGI. CDR3 region: CASSGYRGAPLHF. The CDR3, as DNA: TGTGCCAGCAGTGGCTACAGGGGTGCACCCCTCCACTTT.

The chain is built from TRBV2 and TRBJ2-1, with TRBD2 matching 8 bases. The CDR3 consists of 16 residues. J was trimmed by 3 bases and V by 6 bases; bases with no gene match: 10. Germline V gene sequence: CDR1 SNHLY, CDR2 FYNNEI. The CDR3 nucleotides are TGTGCCAGCAGATTAACCGGGACTAGTGGCTACAATGAGCAGTTCTTC. It specifies CASRLTGTSGYNEQFF.

The chain couples TRBV4-1 to TRBJ1-2; 7 bases are shared with TRBD1. With V trimmed by 1 base and J by 4 bases, 6 bases remained unmatched. Germline V CDR1 and CDR2: MGHRA, YSYEKL. CDR3 length equals 15 residues. The CDR3 reads CASSQGDRALYGYTF. CDR3 DNA: TGCGCCAGCAGCCAAGGCGACAGGGCCCTCTATGGCTACACCTTC.

The chain has TRBV12-5 and TRBJ2-1; 9 bases are a match to TRBD2. Unmatched junction bases numbered 12, after V lost 7 bases and J lost 8 bases. This CDR3 has 15 residues. Germline CDR1 LGHNT, CDR2 FRNRAP. The CDR3, as DNA: TGTGCTAGTGCCTTTCGGCTAGCGGGAATGGATGAGCAGTTCTTC. It encodes CASAFRLAGMDEQFF.

The chain links TRBV5-1 to TRBJ1-2; TRBD1 is a possible D gene (5 bases). Germline values: CDR1 SGHRS, CDR2 YFSETQ. The CDR3 sequence is 14 residues long. V was shortened by 6 bases and J by 5 bases, with 17 bases between the two germline ends. The CDR3: CASTSTDTPYGYTF. As DNA, the CDR3 is TGCGCCAGCACCTCGACAGACACACCTTATGGCTACACCTTC.

CDR3: CASSIPSGGVETQYF. In DNA, the CDR3 is TGTGCCAGTAGTATACCTAGCGGGGGGGTCGAGACCCAGTACTTC. The rearrangement uses TRBV19 and TRBJ2-5; 12 positions match TRBD2. The CDR3 loop spans 15 amino acids. CDR1 is LNHDA and CDR2 is SQIVND in the germline V gene (reference sequence). V lost 2 bases to trimming and J lost 5 bases; unmatched junction nucleotides: 3.

The V call is TRBV27, the J call TRBJ1-5, with a weak D call TRBD1 (5 bases). The CDR3 is 16 residues long. CDR1 and CDR2 from the germline V gene are MNHEY and SMNVEV (reference sequence). V was trimmed by 5 bases and J by 2 bases, leaving 16 bases between them. The CDR3 region has the DNA TGTGCCAGCAGTCGGGACCTCCCGGGGGGCAATCAGCCCCAGCATTTT. It is translated as CASSRDLPGGNQPQHF.

This clone was detected only once. The V and J genes are TRBV12-2 and TRBJ2-7; TRBD2 was called by the table and not checked on the DNA. TRBV12-2 is reported as a pseudogene. The length of the CDR3 is 15 residues. CDR3 in amino acids: CASRLALESPYEQYF. As DNA, the CDR3 is TGTGCAAGTCGCCTAGCCCTAGAAAGCCCATACGAGCAGTACTTC.

The gene calls are TRBV5-6 and TRBJ2-1; 7 positions agree with TRBD2. CDR3 length: 14 amino acids. The germline V gene has CDR1 SGHDT and CDR2 YYEEEE. Trimming removed 3 bases from V and 8 bases from J; junction bases left unmatched: 8. The CDR3 region has the DNA TGTGCCAGCAGCTGGGGGGGGATAAGTCATGAGCAGTTCTTC. It yields the protein CASSWGGISHEQFF.

The V call is TRBV13, the J call TRBJ1-2; D not certain. The V and J ends lost 1 base and 4 bases respectively, with 10 bases between them. From germline, CDR1 is PRHDT and CDR2 FYEKMQ (reference sequence). The CDR3 totals 14 residues. CDR3 in DNA: TGTGCCAGCAGCTTAGCGGGGAATCCCTATGGCTACACCTTC. Its translation is CASSLAGNPYGYTF.

The chain is built from TRBV30 and TRBJ2-5; D unresolved. The CDR3 has 12 residues. V was pared by 0 bases and J by 5 bases, with 7 bases between. Germline CDR1 is GTSNPN and CDR2 is SVGIG (reference sequence). The CDR3 here is CAWSVISETQYF. CDR3 DNA sequence: TGTGCCTGGAGTGTAATATCGGAGACCCAGTACTTC.

The chain uses TRBV5-1 and TRBJ2-5, with D possibly matching TRBD2 (6 bases). Germline V gene data show CDR1 as SGHRS and CDR2 as YFSETQ. Between the trimmed V and J ends, which lost 0 bases and 5 bases, there was a span of 8 bases. The CDR3 is 13 residues long. The DNA for the CDR3 is TGCGCCAGCAGCTTGGGACTAGTTGAGACCCAGTACTTC. It translates to CASSLGLVETQYF.

The chain carries TRBV4-1 and TRBJ1-2; D uncertain. V was clipped by 1 base and J by 7 bases, with 4 bases between them. This CDR3 has 11 amino acids. The germline CDR1 and CDR2 sequences are MGHRA and YSYEKL. The CDR3 loop reads CASSQAGGYTF. In DNA form, the CDR3 reads TGCGCCAGCAGCCAAGCGGGTGGCTACACCTTC.

The CDR3 is CASNHGIAGGLETQYF. Here the CDR3 DNA reads TGTGCCAGCAACCACGGGATAGCGGGAGGGCTCGAGACCCAGTACTTC. V and J are TRBV7-9 and TRBJ2-5, with 11 nucleotides matching TRBD2. Trimming at V came to 7 bases and at J to 5 bases, leaving 12 bases not matched to a gene. This CDR3 spans 16 amino acids. Germline V gene sequence: CDR1 SEHNR, CDR2 FQNEAQ (reference sequence).

The chain couples TRBV5-6 to TRBJ1-5, with 11 bases matching TRBD1. The ends lost 3 bases at V and 7 bases at J; junction bases unmatched: 6. The CDR3 consists of 15 residues. CDR1 is SGHDT and CDR2 is YYEEEE in the germline V gene. CDR3 sequence (DNA): TGTGCCAGCAGCTCAGGACAGGGGGCTGCACAGCCCCAGCATTTT. This sequence encodes CASSSGQGAAQPQHF.

The V call is TRBV30, the J call TRBJ2-7, with 10 positions matching TRBD1. The length of the CDR3 is 16 residues. CDR1 and CDR2 from the germline V gene are GTSNPN and SVGIG (reference sequence). With 2 bases clipped from V and 5 bases from J, the junction kept 12 bases outside the gene matches. CDR3 sequence reads: CAWSPRDRGSIHEQYF. The CDR3 DNA reads TGTGCCTGGAGTCCTAGGGACAGGGGATCGATCCACGAGCAGTACTTC. Complete variable domain (other parts from reference TRBV30 and TRBJ2-7): SQTIHQWPATLVQPVGSPLSLECTVEGTSNPNLYWYRQAAGRGLQLLFYSVGIGQISSEVPQNLSASRPQDRQFILSSKKLLLSDSGFYLCAWSPRDRGSIHEQYFGPGTRLTVT.

This clone was counted a few times. V and J are TRBV28 and TRBJ1-2; TRBD1 matches 8 bases. Germline CDR1 reads MDHEN; CDR2 reads SYDVKM. Germline trimming cut 7 bases from V and 1 base from J; bases unmatched to any gene: 5. The CDR3 has 14 residues. This CDR3 is CASISTGGNYGYTF. The CDR3 DNA follows: TGTGCCAGCATCAGTACAGGGGGTAACTATGGCTACACCTTC.

The chain joins TRBV4-3 to TRBJ2-7; D may be TRBD1 (6 bases). This CDR3 spans 14 amino acids. From germline, CDR1 is LGHNA and CDR2 YSLEER. The V and J ends lost 2 bases and 2 bases respectively, with 10 bases between them. DNA of the CDR3: TGCGCCAGCAGCCAAATACAGGGCCCCTACGAGCAGTACTTC. Encoded protein: CASSQIQGPYEQYF.

The chain recombines TRBV10-3 with TRBJ1-5, with D maybe TRBD1 (5 bases). The CDR3 is 12 residues long. Looked up from germline, CDR1 is ENHRY and CDR2 is SYGVKD. Between the trimmed V and J ends, which lost 4 bases and 4 bases, there was a span of 5 bases. CDR3 coding DNA: TGTGCCATCAGTGGACAGAATCAGCCCCAGCATTTT. As protein: CAISGQNQPQHF.